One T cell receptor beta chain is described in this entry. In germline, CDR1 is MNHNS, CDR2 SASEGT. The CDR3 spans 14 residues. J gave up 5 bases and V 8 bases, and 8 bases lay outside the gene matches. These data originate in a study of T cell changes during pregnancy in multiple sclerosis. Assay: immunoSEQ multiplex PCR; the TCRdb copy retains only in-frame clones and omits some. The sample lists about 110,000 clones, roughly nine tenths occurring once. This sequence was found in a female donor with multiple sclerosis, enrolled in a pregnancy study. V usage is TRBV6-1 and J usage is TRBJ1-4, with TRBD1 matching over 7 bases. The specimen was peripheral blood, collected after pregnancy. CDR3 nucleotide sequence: TGTGCCAGCTACGCGGGACAGATGAATGAAAAACTGTTTTTT. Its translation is CASYAGQMNEKLFF.